This T cell receptor beta chain was documented in a study of T cell responses to AZD1222 COVID-19 vaccine. Study outcomes and limitations: Unmutated regions of variants are reportedly targeted by nearly half of spike-specific TCRs. Repertoires were collected only later (after the peak T cell response had occurred).

Losses at the gene ends were 3 bases for V and 5 bases for J; bases not matched to a gene: 5. CDR3 size: 16 residues. Germline loops: CDR1 MGHRA, CDR2 YSYEKL. As to this clone: Its antigen is still unknown.

TCRdb's table, derived via immunoSEQ multiplex PCR, lists solely in-frame clones and lacks some. The sample holds 95,000 to 100,000 clones, roughly 86% seen once. This receptor was taken from an adult in good health. Sequences were derived from peripheral blood, sampled on day 0 of AZD1222 vaccination. The rearrangement links TRBV4-1 to TRBJ2-1, with 12 bases lining up with TRBD2. This CDR3 is CASSHSTSGGDNEQFF. CDR3 nucleotide sequence: TGCGCCAGCAGCCATTCGACTAGCGGGGGTGACAATGAGCAGTTCTTC.